This T cell receptor beta chain was captured in a study of T cell repertoires in cytomegalovirus infection. Concerning this clonotype itself: Its antigen is currently unknown.

V trimming: 2 bases; J trimming: 7 bases; junction bases outside the gene matches: 5. The CDR3 runs to 14 residues. Germline CDR1 reads MGHDK; CDR2 reads SYGVNS. MiXCR was run by TCRdb on the reads, yielding one entry per CDR3 protein. Of around 170,000 distinct CDR3 sequences in the sample, around an eighth were seen once. Study outcomes and limitations: In two of eight donors, the top clonotype was HLA-C-restricted CMV-specific.

The V and J genes are TRBV25-1 and TRBJ1-1; 9 nucleotides agree with TRBD1. Source material: PBMCs. The clonotype was recovered from a human donor in good health (CMV status not recorded). Some clones in this sample may be carry-over from other donors' samples. The CDR3 sequence is CASSEGTGPFEAFF. CDR3 nucleotides: TGTGCCAGCAGTGAAGGGACAGGGCCCTTTGAAGCTTTCTTT. The full variable domain, in which reference TRBV25-1 and TRBJ1-1 provide the parts outside the CDR3, is EADIYQTPRYLVIGTGKKITLECSQTMGHDKMYWYQQDPGMELHLIHYSYGVNSTEKGDLSSESTVSRIRTEHFPLTLESARPSHTSQYLCASSEGTGPFEAFFGQGTRLTVV.